This is a list of T cell receptor beta chains from one sample in a study of radiotherapy plus CTLA-4 blockade in lung cancer. Produced via immunoSEQ multiplex PCR; TCRdb's table is partial and in-frame only. The data show 81,000 or so clones, around nine tenths seen once. This sample comprised peripheral blood, obtained from a patient treated with radiotherapy plus ipilimumab. The receptors here all came from a human donor with non-small cell lung cancer who had stable disease on radiotherapy plus ipilimumab. Each CDR3 is given with its conserved first and last residue. A D gene is named only where the DNA matches it firmly. For some rows the clone size is stated as once, few or many, or as a class when expanded; others skip it.

j_gene,abundance,v_gene,d_gene,CDR3nt,CDR3aa
TRBJ1-3,-,TRBV19,-,TGTGCCAGTAGCGTAACAGTTTCTGGAAACACCATATATTTT,CASSVTVSGNTIYF
TRBJ1-1,-,TRBV9,-,TGTGCCAGCAGCCCACTGGGACGCGGCGGTGAAGCTTTCTTT,CASSPLGRGGEAFF
TRBJ1-1,-,TRBV5-7,-,TGTGCCAGCAGCTTGGAAGGGACGAACACTGAAGCTTTCTTT,CASSLEGTNTEAFF
TRBJ2-1,-,TRBV28,TRBD2,TGTGCCAGCAGTTCCCAAATAGCGGGCGACGAAAGGTCCTACAATGAGCAGTTCTTC,CASSSQIAGDERSYNEQFF
TRBJ1-2,-,TRBV7-8,-,TGTGCCAGCAGCTTAGATGGCAGGGGCTATGGCTACACCTTC,CASSLDGRGYGYTF
TRBJ2-7,-,TRBV11-2,-,TGTGCCAGCAGCCGCCCCAGGGGCGGTGGGTCGTCGAACTACGAGCAGTACTTC,CASSRPRGGGSSNYEQYF
TRBJ2-7,-,TRBV28,-,TGTGCCAGCAGTCCCGTGGGCAGGGCTCCTATCGGCGAGCAGTACTTC,CASSPVGRAPIGEQYF
TRBJ2-6,-,TRBV9,-,TGTGCCAGCGCAAGAAGGGGTGGGGCCAACGTCCTGACTTTC,CASARRGGANVLTF
TRBJ2-3,-,TRBV2,-,TGTGCCAGCAGGGACCCAGGGGAAAGCACAGATACGCAGTATTTT,CASRDPGESTDTQYF
TRBJ1-1,-,TRBV15,TRBD1,TGTGCCACCAGCCCCGGGACAGGGGGCTTAAGGGACACTGAAGCTTTCTTT,CATSPGTGGLRDTEAFF
TRBJ2-2,-,TRBV19,-,TGTGCCAGTACCTATAGGACAGCGCTGGGCACCGGGGAGCTGTTTTTT,CASTYRTALGTGELFF
TRBJ2-5,-,TRBV10-2,-,TGCGCCAGCAGTCTGTCCCCAGGCCCGGGTGAGACCCAGTACTTC,CASSLSPGPGETQYF
TRBJ2-7,-,TRBV7-2,-,TGTGCCAGCAGCTGGGGGCTAGCCACCTACGAGCAGTACTTC,CASSWGLATYEQYF
TRBJ2-3,-,TRBV9,-,TGTGCCAGCACCGTAACTTCGGAACCCGCCGCTACGCAGTATTTT,CASTVTSEPAATQYF
TRBJ2-7,once,TRBV6-6,TRBD1,TGTGCCAGCACCACCCCGGGACAGGGGAGTGAGCAGTACTTC,CASTTPGQGSEQYF
TRBJ1-4,-,TRBV30,-,TGTGCCTGGAGACAGGCCCGCTCGGTTGCAACTAATGAAAAACTGTTTTTT,CAWRQARSVATNEKLFF
TRBJ2-5,once,TRBV5-6,TRBD1,TGTGCCAGCAACCGACAGGGGGCGCAAGGGACCCAGTACTTC,CASNRQGAQGTQYF
TRBJ2-7,-,TRBV5-1,TRBD1,TGCGCCAGCAGCCCGTGGACAGGGAGCTACGAGCAGTACTTC,CASSPWTGSYEQYF
TRBJ1-1,few,TRBV5-5,TRBD1,TGTGCCAGCAGCCCTCTCGGAACAGGGGCCAACACTGAAGCTTTCTTT,CASSPLGTGANTEAFF
TRBJ2-4,few,TRBV18,TRBD1,TGTGCCAGCTCGCCTGACAGGGGGCGGACCAAAAACATTCAGTACTTC,CASSPDRGRTKNIQYF
TRBJ2-6,-,TRBV5-1,TRBD1,TGCGCCAGCAGCTTGTCCCGCCCGGGACAGGGCTCTGGGGCCAACGTCCTGACTTTC,CASSLSRPGQGSGANVLTF
TRBJ2-1,-,TRBV12-2,-,TGTGCAAGTCGCCCCCCCCCTGCGCCCGGGAGTTCCTACAATGAGCAGTTCTTC,CASRPPPAPGSSYNEQFF
TRBJ2-7,-,TRBV10-3,-,TGTGCCATCAGTGAGCCGACCTCTTCCTACGAGCAGTACTTC,CAISEPTSSYEQYF
TRBJ2-7,-,TRBV11-2,-,TGTGCCAGCAGCATCAAAGCCCCGGGGTACGAGCAGTACTTC,CASSIKAPGYEQYF
TRBJ1-6,-,TRBV7-3,-,TGTGCCAGCAGCTTAGGGACCGGGAGAAATAATTCACCCCTCCACTTT,CASSLGTGRNNSPLHF
TRBJ1-3,-,TRBV5-5,TRBD1,TGTGCCAGCAGCCGTACAGGGGCCTCGGGAAACACCATATATTTT,CASSRTGASGNTIYF
TRBJ1-5,-,TRBV28,-,TGTGCCAGCAGTTTCAGTAGCAATCAGCCCCAGCATTTT,CASSFSSNQPQHF
TRBJ1-4,-,TRBV7-9,TRBD1,TGTGCCAGCAGCGTACAGGGGGCGCGGGAAAAACTGTTTTTT,CASSVQGAREKLFF
TRBJ2-7,-,TRBV25-1,TRBD1,TGTGCCAGCAGTGAATATATCCGGACAGGGGGCTCCTACGAGCAGTACTTC,CASSEYIRTGGSYEQYF
TRBJ2-5,few,TRBV5-1,TRBD2,TGCGCCAGCAGCTTCGGCACTAGCGGGGGATTCCAAGAGACCCAGTACTTC,CASSFGTSGGFQETQYF
TRBJ2-3,-,TRBV4-2,TRBD2,TGTGCCAGCAGCCAAGAATCGGGGGGGGCGGCAGATACGCAGTATTTT,CASSQESGGAADTQYF
TRBJ2-3,-,TRBV27,-,TGTGCCAGCAGTTTTTGGAAGTCGGGCACAGATACGCAGTATTTT,CASSFWKSGTDTQYF
TRBJ1-1,-,TRBV5-1,-,TGCGCCAGCAGCTTGGACCCGTACACTGAAGCTTTCTTT,CASSLDPYTEAFF
TRBJ1-1,-,TRBV19,TRBD1,TGTGCCAGTAGTCCGATGACAGGGGCTGTTGAAGCTTTCTTT,CASSPMTGAVEAFF
TRBJ1-5,-,TRBV19,TRBD1,TGTGCCAGCGGAAAGGGGGCGCAGGGCAATCAGCCCCAGCATTTT,CASGKGAQGNQPQHF
TRBJ1-6,-,TRBV9,-,TGTGCCAGCAGCAACCGAGGGGTGAATTCACCCCTCCACTTT,CASSNRGVNSPLHF
TRBJ1-6,once,TRBV20-1,-,TGCAGTACCCTAGGATCACCCCTCCACTTT,CSTLGSPLHF
TRBJ2-4,-,TRBV11-2,TRBD2,TGTGCCAGCAGCTTTCGTGGCGGGAGGGCCAAAAACATTCAGTACTTC,CASSFRGGRAKNIQYF
TRBJ1-2,-,TRBV28,-,TGTGCCAGCAGCAGAGGGCTGTATGGCTACACCTTC,CASSRGLYGYTF
TRBJ1-5,once,TRBV30,-,TGTGCCTGGAGTGGGTTGACTAGCAATCAGCCCCAGCATTTT,CAWSGLTSNQPQHF
TRBJ1-6,-,TRBV5-4,TRBD1,TGTGCCAGCAGCCCACAGGGGGGGCTTGGGGATTCACCCCTCCACTTT,CASSPQGGLGDSPLHF
TRBJ2-5,once,TRBV5-1,-,TGCGCCAGCAGCTTCCCTAGCGCGACCCAGTACTTC,CASSFPSATQYF
TRBJ2-2,-,TRBV5-1,TRBD2,TGCGCCAGCAGCTCGCCCGGGAGGGCCCTGAGTACGGTCGGGGAGCTGTTTTTT,CASSSPGRALSTVGELFF
TRBJ1-1,-,TRBV6-6,TRBD1,TGTGCCAGCAAAGGACAGGGGACCACTGAAGCTTTCTTT,CASKGQGTTEAFF
TRBJ1-1,-,TRBV10-2,-,TGCGCCAGCAGTACTGGACTCAATGAAGCTTTCTTT,CASSTGLNEAFF
TRBJ1-5,-,TRBV12-1,-,TGTGCCAGCAGCTTTGCGCAAATTAGGGAATGCCAGCCCCAGCATTTT,CASSFAQIRECQPQHF
TRBJ2-1,-,TRBV6-1,-,TGTGCCAGCAGTGAAATCCAGGGTGATGAGCAGTTCTTC,CASSEIQGDEQFF
TRBJ1-4,-,TRBV7-9,-,TGTGCCAGCAGCTTAGGACAGATAGGAGAAAAACTGTTTTTT,CASSLGQIGEKLFF
TRBJ1-2,-,TRBV6-5,TRBD1,TGTGCCAGCAGTGTTTCCGGGACAGGGGAATATGGCTACACCTTC,CASSVSGTGEYGYTF
TRBJ1-2,-,TRBV14,TRBD1,TGTGCCAGCAGCCCCCGGCTCGGACAGGGGGCGGACGGCTACACCTTC,CASSPRLGQGADGYTF
TRBJ1-5,-,TRBV19,TRBD1,TGTGCCAGTAGTGTCGACAGGGTTCAGCCCCAGCATTTT,CASSVDRVQPQHF
TRBJ1-1,-,TRBV18,-,TGTGCCAGCTCACCACTAGAGCTCCAAATGAACACTGAAGCTTTCTTT,CASSPLELQMNTEAFF
TRBJ1-3,-,TRBV2,TRBD1,TGTGCCAGCAACAGGGGGCCGGGAAACACCATATATTTT,CASNRGPGNTIYF
TRBJ2-1,-,TRBV6-4,TRBD2,TGTGCCAGCAGCCGCAATAGCGGGAGCGCCTACAATGAGCAGTTCTTC,CASSRNSGSAYNEQFF
TRBJ2-1,-,TRBV10-1,-,TGCGCCAGCAGTGGTCGATCAGCGAGCTCCTACAATGAGCAGTTCTTC,CASSGRSASSYNEQFF
TRBJ1-1,-,TRBV4-1,-,TGCGCCAGCAGCCAAGATCGAGGCACTGAAGCTTTCTTT,CASSQDRGTEAFF
TRBJ2-5,-,TRBV6-6,-,TGTGCCAGCGGAATGCAAGAGACCCAGTACTTC,CASGMQETQYF
TRBJ2-5,-,TRBV5-1,-,TGCGCCAGCAGCTTGGCACTGCAAGAGACCCAGTACTTC,CASSLALQETQYF
TRBJ2-5,few,TRBV28,TRBD1,TGTGCAACAGCGGGGGACAGGGGGAAAGAGACCCAGTACTTC,CATAGDRGKETQYF
TRBJ2-1,-,TRBV7-6,TRBD2,TGTGCCAGCAGCTTTAAGGCGGGGGAAAACGTAAATGAGCAGTTCTTC,CASSFKAGENVNEQFF